These T cell receptor beta chains were read from a single sample in a study of CD8 T cells in ankylosing spondylitis. Each CDR3 protein is one row after TCRdb ran MiXCR on the 5' RACE reads. The sample yields 200,000 to 300,000 distinct CDR3 sequences, under 8.5% seen once. The specimen sequenced was blood, either unsorted or a sorted T cell fraction (not recorded which). The receptors derive from a female donor with ankylosing spondylitis or in good health (not recorded which). The CDR3 runs from the conserved cysteine through the conserved F or W. D genes are given only for firm matches. Clone size is stated in some rows and not others, as once, few, many or a class when expanded.

clone size: many; J gene: TRBJ2-5; D gene: -; V gene: TRBV15; CDR3 length: 15; CDR3 protein: CATSRDRVGPGTQYF; CDR3 DNA: TGTGCCACCAGCAGAGATCGGGTGGGGCCCGGGACCCAGTACTTC
clone size: many; J gene: TRBJ2-5; D gene: -; V gene: TRBV7-2; CDR3 length: 12; CDR3 protein: CASSRPGETQYF; CDR3 DNA: TGTGCCAGCAGCCGACCCGGGGAGACCCAGTACTTC
clone size: many; J gene: TRBJ2-2; D gene: -; V gene: TRBV28; CDR3 length: 16; CDR3 protein: CASSFTPGLNTGELFF; CDR3 DNA: TGTGCCAGCAGTTTCACGCCGGGTCTTAACACCGGGGAGCTGTTTTTT
clone size: many; J gene: TRBJ2-1; D gene: TRBD2; V gene: TRBV18; CDR3 length: 16; CDR3 protein: CASSPWTSGTTNEQFF; CDR3 DNA: TGTGCCAGCTCACCTTGGACTAGCGGGACAACTAATGAGCAGTTCTTC
clone size: many; J gene: TRBJ2-5; D gene: -; V gene: TRBV6-5; CDR3 length: 13; CDR3 protein: CASSSTGQETQYF; CDR3 DNA: TGTGCCAGCAGTTCAACAGGGCAAGAGACCCAGTACTTC
clone size: many; J gene: TRBJ2-3; D gene: TRBD1; V gene: TRBV9; CDR3 length: 13; CDR3 protein: CASSSRTGGTQYF; CDR3 DNA: TGTGCCAGCAGCTCTCGGACAGGGGGTACGCAGTATTTT
clone size: -; J gene: TRBJ1-1; D gene: TRBD1; V gene: TRBV30; CDR3 length: 13; CDR3 protein: CAWRPDRGTEAFF; CDR3 DNA: TGTGCCTGGAGACCCGACAGGGGTACTGAAGCTTTCTTT
clone size: -; J gene: TRBJ2-3; D gene: -; V gene: TRBV2; CDR3 length: 11; CDR3 protein: CASRLADTQYF; CDR3 DNA: TGTGCCAGCAGATTGGCAGATACGCAGTATTTT
clone size: many; J gene: TRBJ2-1; D gene: -; V gene: TRBV7-9; CDR3 length: 14; CDR3 protein: CASSSQGLYNEQFF; CDR3 DNA: TGTGCCAGCAGCTCCCAAGGACTGTACAATGAGCAGTTCTTC
clone size: many; J gene: TRBJ1-1; D gene: -; V gene: TRBV4-3; CDR3 length: 12; CDR3 protein: CASRGGGGEAFF; CDR3 DNA: TGCGCCAGCAGGGGGGGAGGGGGTGAAGCTTTCTTT
clone size: many; J gene: TRBJ2-1; D gene: TRBD1; V gene: TRBV4-3; CDR3 length: 18; CDR3 protein: CASSRYPPGQFSYNEQFF; CDR3 DNA: TGCGCCAGCAGCCGATATCCTCCGGGACAGTTCTCCTACAATGAGCAGTTCTTC
clone size: -; J gene: TRBJ2-2; D gene: TRBD1; V gene: TRBV6-1; CDR3 length: 16; CDR3 protein: CASSKATGASTGELFF; CDR3 DNA: TGTGCCAGCAGTAAAGCGACAGGGGCTTCCACCGGGGAGCTGTTTTTT
clone size: few; J gene: TRBJ1-1; D gene: -; V gene: TRBV27; CDR3 length: 16; CDR3 protein: CASSSPQGRLNTEAFF; CDR3 DNA: TGTGCCAGCAGTTCCCCTCAGGGCAGATTGAACACTGAAGCTTTCTTT